Listed below are T cell receptor beta chains from one sample, sequenced in a study of shared clonotypes between healthy human individuals. Sequenced by immunoSEQ multiplex PCR; TCRdb stores in-frame clones only, minus some. The data show some 2 million clones, about 95% seen once. Sequenced: naive CD8+ T cells sorted from blood. The receptors here all came from a young man in good health. The CDR3 runs from the conserved cysteine through the conserved F or W. D genes are given only for firm matches. The size field is filled for only some rows; it gives once, few, many or a size class.

v_gene	d_gene	j_gene	len	abundance	CDR3nt	CDR3aa
TRBV18	-	TRBJ1-6	16	-	TGTGCCAGCTCACCGATCGGGACCCTTAATGGGTCACCCCTCCACTTT	CASSPIGTLNGSPLHF
TRBV11-2	TRBD1	TRBJ2-1	15	-	TGTGCCAGCCGAGCCGGGACAGGGATGTACAATGAGCAGTTCTTC	CASRAGTGMYNEQFF
TRBV10-2	-	TRBJ2-1	13	-	TGCGCCAGCAGTGAGGGCAGATACAATGAGCAGTTCTTC	CASSEGRYNEQFF
TRBV27	-	TRBJ1-5	14	-	TGTGCCAGCAGTTTACGAGGTAGCAATCAGCCCCAGCATTTT	CASSLRGSNQPQHF
TRBV27	-	TRBJ2-1	16	-	TGTGCCAGCAGTTTATCAGGCCGGGGCCCCTACAATGAGCAGTTCTTC	CASSLSGRGPYNEQFF
TRBV27	-	TRBJ1-2	16	-	TGTGCCAGCAGTTTATCAGCCGGGGAGGCTCACTATGGCTACACCTTC	CASSLSAGEAHYGYTF
TRBV21-1	-	TRBJ1-2	15	-	TGTGCCAGCAGCAAACAACAGGGACAGGGCTATGGCTACACCTTC	CASSKQQGQGYGYTF
TRBV29-1	TRBD2	TRBJ2-7	16	-	TGCAGCGTTGAAGCCCTCCTAGCGGGGGCTACCGACGAGCAGTACTTC	CSVEALLAGATDEQYF
TRBV6-1	-	TRBJ2-4	15	-	TGTGCCAGCAGTGAATTTCTAACAGGAGGGAACATTCAGTACTTC	CASSEFLTGGNIQYF
TRBV7-9	TRBD2	TRBJ2-1	15	-	TGTGCCAGCAGCTCGTTAGCGGGGCCCTACAATGAGCAGTTCTTC	CASSSLAGPYNEQFF
TRBV29-1	TRBD1	TRBJ1-1	13	-	TGCAGCGTCTTGACAGGGGTCTACACTGAAGCTTTCTTT	CSVLTGVYTEAFF
TRBV7-2	TRBD1	TRBJ2-7	16	-	TGTGCCAGCAGCTTAGACGAGGGACAGGGTTTATACGAGCAGTACTTC	CASSLDEGQGLYEQYF
TRBV6-7	-	TRBJ2-7	18	-	TGTGCCAGCAGAACCCCGCCACATCCAGATCGTGGATACTACGAGCAGTACTTC	CASRTPPHPDRGYYEQYF
TRBV7-9	-	TRBJ2-3	14	-	TGTGCCAGCAGCCCCCCGACGGGGCCAGATACGCAGTATTTT	CASSPPTGPDTQYF
TRBV28	TRBD2	TRBJ2-7	19	-	TGTGCCAGCAGTTTCCCGGGGGCGTCTAGCGGGAGGGAGCATTCCGAGCAGTACTTC	CASSFPGASSGREHSEQYF
TRBV5-1	-	TRBJ1-4	15	-	TGCGCCAGCAGCTTGGAAGGAGGGGTTGGTGAAAAACTGTTTTTT	CASSLEGGVGEKLFF
TRBV10-3	-	TRBJ2-5	14	-	TGTGCCATCAGTGAGGATATGTGGAGGCAGACCCAGTACTTC	CAISEDMWRQTQYF
TRBV10-3	-	TRBJ2-7	15	-	TGTGCCATCAGTGAGTCGGGGGGGGCGCCCCACGAGCAGTACTTC	CAISESGGAPHEQYF
TRBV28	-	TRBJ2-1	15	-	TGTGCCAGCATGGGGCTAGATCACTACTACAATGAGCAGTTCTTC	CASMGLDHYYNEQFF
TRBV4-1	-	TRBJ1-1	15	-	TGCGCCAGCAGCCAAGATCCGGTCCGGAACACTGAAGCTTTCTTT	CASSQDPVRNTEAFF
TRBV11-2	-	TRBJ1-2	14	-	TGTGCCAGCAGCCCGCTAGGGAATTACTATGGCTACACCTTC	CASSPLGNYYGYTF
TRBV5-1	-	TRBJ1-1	14	-	TGCGCCAGCAGCTCTACAGGGTTTCCCACTGAAGCTTTCTTT	CASSSTGFPTEAFF
TRBV11-1	TRBD2	TRBJ2-7	15	-	TGTGCCAGCAGCTTATCTGGCGGGGGTGCCTACGAGCAGTACTTC	CASSLSGGGAYEQYF
TRBV9	-	TRBJ2-3	15	once	TGTGCCAGCAGCGTAGCTGGGGGAGGCACAGATACGCAGTATTTT	CASSVAGGGTDTQYF
TRBV5-1	-	TRBJ1-2	14	-	TGCGCCAGCAGCCCCGGAACGGACAGTTGGGGCTACACCTTC	CASSPGTDSWGYTF
TRBV30	-	TRBJ1-2	14	-	TGTGCCTCGGATTTCCGGAATGAAAACTATGGCTACACCTTC	CASDFRNENYGYTF
TRBV6-5	-	TRBJ1-1	12	-	TGTGCCAGCAGTTACCTCGGGGTTGAAGCTTTCTTT	CASSYLGVEAFF
TRBV7-6	-	TRBJ2-3	15	-	TGTGCCAGCAGCTTAGGCGGGGCTAGCACAGATACGCAGTATTTT	CASSLGGASTDTQYF
TRBV11-2	-	TRBJ2-2	15	-	TGTGCCAGCAGCTTAGAGCCCCTTACAGCCGGGGAGCTGTTTTTT	CASSLEPLTAGELFF
TRBV4-1	-	TRBJ2-7	15	-	TGCGCCAGCAGCCAAGGACTCGGGACATCCTACGAGCAGTACTTC	CASSQGLGTSYEQYF
TRBV28	TRBD1	TRBJ2-7	10	-	TGCAGTACAGGGGGCGTCGAGCAGTACTTC	CSTGGVEQYF
TRBV7-9	-	TRBJ2-4	19	-	TGTGCCAGCAGCTCGACGGTGCTAGAGGGCGAAAACGACGGGAACATTCAGTACTTC	CASSSTVLEGENDGNIQYF
TRBV27	TRBD2	TRBJ2-7	16	-	TGTGCCAGCAGCCGTCAGACTAGCGGGGGGGACTACGAGCAGTACTTC	CASSRQTSGGDYEQYF
TRBV6-1	TRBD2	TRBJ2-3	17	-	TGTGCCAGCAGTGGGACTAGCGGGAGTCGGGGCACAGATACGCAGTATTTT	CASSGTSGSRGTDTQYF
TRBV10-2	-	TRBJ2-7	14	-	TGCGCCAGCAGAGCCGGATCGCCGTTCTACGAGCAGTACTTC	CASRAGSPFYEQYF
TRBV6-5	-	TRBJ2-7	15	-	TGTGCCAGCAGTTACGTGGCAGGGAATCCCTACGAGCAGTACTTC	CASSYVAGNPYEQYF
TRBV5-4	-	TRBJ2-5	16	-	TGTGCCAGCAGCGAGCTTGTCAGCAATGGCCAAGAGACCCAGTACTTC	CASSELVSNGQETQYF
TRBV6-6	-	TRBJ2-1	14	-	TGTGCCAGCAGTCGCCGGATCTCCTACAATGAGCAGTTCTTC	CASSRRISYNEQFF
TRBV27	TRBD1	TRBJ2-7	15	once	TGTGCCAGCAGTTTTGGAGCAGGGGGTCTCTACGAGCAGTACTTC	CASSFGAGGLYEQYF
TRBV4-1	TRBD2	TRBJ2-1	16	-	TGCGCCAGCAGCCATATCGGGACTAGCGGATACAATGAGCAGTTCTTC	CASSHIGTSGYNEQFF
TRBV28	-	TRBJ2-6	17	-	TGTGCCAGCAGTTTATCTCAGGGGATCCCTGGGGCCAACGTCCTGACTTTC	CASSLSQGIPGANVLTF
TRBV4-1	TRBD2	TRBJ2-7	14	-	TGCGCCAGCAGCCAAGTCCGGGGGGGATCCGAGCAGTACTTC	CASSQVRGGSEQYF
TRBV10-3	-	TRBJ1-5	15	-	TGTGCCATCAGTGAGTCGATGGCAGGGGATCAGCCCCAGCATTTT	CAISESMAGDQPQHF
TRBV4-1	-	TRBJ2-7	14	-	TGCGCCAGCAGCCATCCCGACTGGGCCTACGAGCAGTACTTC	CASSHPDWAYEQYF
TRBV2	-	TRBJ1-1	10	-	TGTGCCAGCAGTGGTGGGAGTGCTTTCTTT	CASSGGSAFF
TRBV11-2	-	TRBJ1-1	12	-	TGTGCCAGCAGCTTGAGTTTTGGTGAAGCTTTCTTT	CASSLSFGEAFF
TRBV7-9	-	TRBJ2-7	12	-	TGTGCCAGCAGCTTCGAGATCTACGAGCAGTACTTC	CASSFEIYEQYF
TRBV6-5	-	TRBJ1-1	12	-	TGTGCCAGCAGCCCGGGGAACACTGAAGCTTTCTTT	CASSPGNTEAFF
TRBV5-1	TRBD2	TRBJ2-7	18	-	TGCGCCAGCAGCTTGGTTATAGCGGGGGGGCTTGAACCCTACGAGCAGTACTTC	CASSLVIAGGLEPYEQYF
TRBV28	-	TRBJ1-1	12	-	TGTGCCACGAAGCCCCCGGGGACTGAAGCTTTCTTT	CATKPPGTEAFF
TRBV27	-	TRBJ2-5	14	-	TGTGCCAGCAGTCCGAATCATGGGTGGGAGACCCAGTACTTC	CASSPNHGWETQYF
TRBV6-5	-	TRBJ2-5	15	-	TGTGCCAGCAGTAAAACCCTCGGGGCCCCAGAGACCCAGTACTTC	CASSKTLGAPETQYF